The 26 T cell receptor beta chains below come from one sample, sequenced in a study of cytomegalovirus exposure and HLA in healthy donors. Primers: 60 Vbeta forward and 13 Jbeta reverse. Sequencing was performed with immunoSEQ multiplex PCR; in TCRdb, only in-frame clones are kept and a portion is missing. The table records approximately 220,000 clones, 60% to 80% of them present only once. The sequenced material came from PBMCs. The receptor set was obtained from a woman younger than 45 in good health and CMV-seronegative.

V is TRBV7-6 and J is TRBJ1-2, with D unclear. Trimming removed 2 bases from V and 0 bases from J, with 13 bases in between. The CDR3 totals 16 residues. The germline gives CDR1 SGHVS, CDR2 FNYEAQ. The CDR3: CASSLSPGEANYGYTF. The CDR3 coding sequence is TGTGCCAGCAGCTTATCCCCCGGAGAAGCTAACTATGGCTACACCTTC.

As for this clone: Within the sample, other DNA sequences also encode this same CDR3. The chain carries TRBV19 and TRBJ2-1; D perhaps matches TRBD2 (6 bases). The length of the CDR3 is 15 residues. Germline V gives CDR1 LNHDA, CDR2 SQIVND (reference sequence). Trimming left V 9 bases short and J 7 bases short, with 22 bases between. CDR3 residues: CASSNSGPGGNEQFF. Here the CDR3 DNA reads TGTGCCAGCAGCAATTCGGGACCCGGGGGAAATGAGCAGTTCTTC. Full variable domain (missing parts from reference TRBV19 and TRBJ2-1): DGGITQSPKYLFRKEGQNVTLSCEQNLNHDAMYWYRQDPGQGLRLIYYSQIVNDFQKGDIAEGYSVSREKKESFPLTVTSAQKNPTAFYLCASSNSGPGGNEQFFGPGTRLTVL.

J is TRBJ2-7 and V is TRBV4-2, with 9 nucleotides matching TRBD1. V shed 4 bases, J shed 3 bases, and the junction held 7 bases outside the gene matches. The germline gives CDR1 LGHNA, CDR2 YNFKEQ. The CDR3 loop spans 15 amino acids. The CDR3 loop is CASSPPGTGYYEQYF. Written as DNA, the CDR3 is TGTGCCAGCAGCCCCCCCGGGACAGGGTACTACGAGCAGTACTTC.

The gene calls are TRBV27 and TRBJ2-7; 7 bases are a match to TRBD2. This CDR3 comprises 15 residues. The V gene end was trimmed by 3 bases and the J gene end by 4 bases; junction bases not matched to a gene: 9. CDR1 is MNHEY, CDR2 SMNVEV, per germline (reference sequence). The CDR3 spells CASSLERGLVYEQYF. CDR3 sequence (DNA): TGTGCCAGCAGTTTGGAACGAGGACTAGTGTACGAGCAGTACTTC.

This chain links TRBV30 with TRBJ2-5, with D unresolved. Germline values: CDR1 GTSNPN, CDR2 SVGIG (reference sequence). The length of the CDR3 is 13 residues. Trimming removed 2 bases from V and 1 base from J, with 8 bases in between. The CDR3 nucleotides read TGTGCCTGGAGTTTTAACTTCCAAGAGACCCAGTACTTC. This gives the protein CAWSFNFQETQYF.

V usage is TRBV18 and J usage is TRBJ1-5, with D hard to call. The CDR3 extends over 13 amino acids. Trimming cost V 5 bases and J 3 bases, with 8 bases left between them. Germline V lookup: CDR1 KGHSH, CDR2 LQKENI. The CDR3 loop reads CASSSGSNQPQHF. CDR3 nucleotide sequence: TGTGCCAGCTCATCGGGGTCCAATCAGCCCCAGCATTTT.

The chain employs TRBV9 and TRBJ2-2; D unresolved. The CDR3 has 12 residues. Trimming took 1 base from V and 6 from J, leaving 4 bases between them. Germline values: CDR1 SGDLS, CDR2 YYNGEE. CDR3 nucleotide sequence: TGTGCCAGCAGCGTACGTTCCGGGGAGCTGTTTTTT. Encoded protein: CASSVRSGELFF.

V and J are TRBV7-2 and TRBJ2-3, with TRBD1 matching 7 bases. CDR1 is SGHTA and CDR2 is FQGNSA in the germline V gene. The CDR3 runs to 14 residues. V shed 4 bases, J shed 9 bases, and the junction held 10 bases outside the gene matches. CDR3 bases: TGTGCCAGCAGCTACCGAGGAGGACAGGACACGCAGTATTTT. Protein product: CASSYRGGQDTQYF.

The chain couples TRBV7-2 to TRBJ1-5; D gene ambiguous. Germline CDR1 reads SGHTA; CDR2 reads FQGNSA. Trimming left V 1 base short and J 6 bases short, with 13 bases between. This CDR3 has 15 residues. Here the CDR3 DNA reads TGTGCCAGCAGCTTAGAGCTCACGGGTGGTCAGCCCCAGCATTTT. Translated: CASSLELTGGQPQHF.

The chain is built from TRBV5-1 and TRBJ1-2; possibly TRBD1 for D (6 bases). CDR1 SGHRS and CDR2 YFSETQ come from the germline V gene. The CDR3 is 13 residues long. V shed 1 base and J shed 8 bases, with 12 bases lying between them. Here the CDR3 DNA reads TGCGCCAGCAGCTTGTGGCAGGGGCGAGGCTACACCTTC. Its protein is CASSLWQGRGYTF. The complete variable domain, with remaining parts taken from reference TRBV5-1 and TRBJ1-2, reads KAGVTQTPRYLIKTRGQQVTLSCSPISGHRSVSWYQQTPGQGLQFLFEYFSETQRNKGNFPGRFSGRQFSNSRSEMNVSTLELGDSALYLCASSLWQGRGYTFGSGTRLTVV.

V gene TRBV5-1 combines with J gene TRBJ2-7; no clear D gene. V lost 5 bases to trimming and J lost 4 bases, with 19 bases between them. There are 15 residues in the CDR3. Per germline, CDR1 SGHRS and CDR2 YFSETQ. Here the CDR3 reads CASRDPSRLVYEQYF. CDR3 in DNA: TGCGCCAGCAGAGATCCATCGAGGCTGGTTTACGAGCAGTACTTC. The full variable domain, in which reference TRBV5-1 and TRBJ2-7 provide the parts outside the CDR3, is KAGVTQTPRYLIKTRGQQVTLSCSPISGHRSVSWYQQTPGQGLQFLFEYFSETQRNKGNFPGRFSGRQFSNSRSEMNVSTLELGDSALYLCASRDPSRLVYEQYFGPGTRLTVT.

J is TRBJ1-1 and V is TRBV5-8; tentatively, D is TRBD1 (6 bases). CDR1 and CDR2 from the germline V gene are SGHTS and YDEGEE. The CDR3 consists of 13 residues. Trimming removed 9 bases from V and 6 bases from J, with 18 bases in between. CDR3 sequence reads: CATEPTGIAEAFF. CDR3 bases: TGTGCCACCGAACCAACAGGGATAGCTGAAGCTTTCTTT.

The CDR3 loop is CATRTAAVTDTQYF. The CDR3 nucleotides are TGTGCCACCCGTACCGCGGCCGTCACAGATACGCAGTATTTT. The rearrangement links TRBV5-4 to TRBJ2-3; D gene ambiguous. Trimming shortened V by 9 bases and J by 2 bases, and 16 bases separated the two germline ends. The germline gives CDR1 SGHNT, CDR2 YYREEE (reference sequence). The CDR3 covers 14 residues.

The V call is TRBV4-2, the J call TRBJ1-4, with a weak D call TRBD1 (6 bases). V dropped 1 base and J dropped 4 bases, with 10 bases sitting between them. Looked up from germline, CDR1 is LGHNA and CDR2 is YNFKEQ. This CDR3 has 15 amino acids. CDR3 sequence (DNA): TGTGCCAGCAGCCAAGGGGCAGGGGTTAATGAAAAACTGTTTTTT. Translation gives CASSQGAGVNEKLFF.

This CDR3 reads CASSLAGQNYGYTF. CDR3 nucleotide sequence: TGTGCCAGCAGCTTGGCAGGACAGAACTATGGCTACACCTTC. V usage is TRBV5-6 and J usage is TRBJ1-2; TRBD1 might be the D (6 bases). Trimming pared 0 bases from V and 2 bases from J, leaving 8 bases between. CDR1 and CDR2 (germline): SGHDT, YYEEEE. The CDR3 runs to 14 residues.

This clone was detected only once. The chain uses TRBV27 and TRBJ2-1, with D maybe TRBD2 (6 bases). This CDR3 region has 15 residues. Between the trimmed V and J ends, which lost 5 bases and 8 bases, there was a span of 19 bases. CDR1 MNHEY and CDR2 SMNVEV come from the germline V gene (reference sequence). CDR3 bases: TGTGCCAGCAGTCCTCAACGACTAGGATCACATGAGCAGTTCTTC. As protein: CASSPQRLGSHEQFF.

The rearrangement links TRBV9 to TRBJ1-2; tentative D call: TRBD1 (5 bases). The germline V gene has CDR1 SGDLS and CDR2 YYNGEE. The CDR3 loop spans 13 amino acids. Trimming shortened V by 4 bases and J by 8 bases, and 15 bases separated the two germline ends. As DNA, the CDR3 is TGTGCCAGCAGCTCGGAGACAGTTTTGGGCTACACCTTC. It encodes CASSSETVLGYTF.

The chain links TRBV5-6 to TRBJ1-1; D remains unclear. V was trimmed by 7 bases and J by 5 bases, leaving 6 bases between them. Germline CDR1 is SGHDT and CDR2 is YYEEEE. The CDR3 consists of 10 residues. CDR3 loop: CASGRTEAFF. The CDR3 coding sequence is TGTGCCAGCGGGAGGACTGAAGCTTTCTTT. Supplemented by reference TRBV5-6 and TRBJ1-1, the full variable domain reads DAGVTQSPTHLIKTRGQQVTLRCSPKSGHDTVSWYQQALGQGPQFIFQYYEEEERQRGNFPDRFSGHQFPNYSSELNVNALLLGDSALYLCASGRTEAFFGQGTRLTVV.

The chain is built from TRBV11-3 and TRBJ2-7, with a possible D match to TRBD1 (5 bases). V shed 1 base and J shed 2 bases, with 9 bases lying between them. Looked up from germline, CDR1 is SGHNT and CDR2 is YENEEA. The CDR3 runs to 14 residues. The CDR3 region has the DNA TGTGCCAGCAGCTTAGTGGTCAGGGCCTACGAGCAGTACTTC. Protein: CASSLVVRAYEQYF.

Only a few counts were recorded for this clone. The CDR3 here is CASGLAGAGFNTEAFF. The CDR3 bases are TGTGCTAGTGGTTTGGCTGGGGCGGGGTTTAACACTGAAGCTTTCTTT. V is TRBV12-5 and J is TRBJ1-1; D may be TRBD1 (5 bases). Trimming removed 1 base at V and 2 bases at J, with 14 bases between. Germline values: CDR1 LGHNT, CDR2 FRNRAP. The CDR3 extends over 16 amino acids.

This clone has more than one count but fewer than ten. This chain uses TRBV14 with TRBJ1-6, with D possibly being TRBD1 (6 bases). The CDR3 is 12 amino acids. Germline lookup yields CDR1 SGHDN and CDR2 FVKESK. Trimming removed 1 base at V and 19 bases at J, with 14 bases between. The CDR3 DNA reads as TGTGCCAGCAGCCAAGGGGGGCAATCGATACACTTT. Amino acids: CASSQGGQSIHF. The full variable domain, rest sourced from reference TRBV14 and TRBJ1-6, is EAGVTQFPSHSVIEKGQTVTLRCDPISGHDNLYWYRRVMGKEIKFLLHFVKESKQDESGMPNNRFLAERTGGTYSTLKVQPAELEDSGVYFCASSQGGQSIHFGNGTRLTVT.

V and J are TRBV11-2 and TRBJ1-1; TRBD1 matches 9 bases. Germline loops: CDR1 SGHAT, CDR2 FQNNGV. CDR3 length: 18 amino acids. The ends lost 2 bases at V and 0 bases at J; junction bases unmatched: 10. Here the CDR3 reads CASSLLYGTGRMNTEAFF. The CDR3 nucleotides are TGTGCCAGCAGCTTACTATACGGGACAGGGCGCATGAACACTGAAGCTTTCTTT.

The chain links TRBV6-5 to TRBJ2-7; TRBD2 matches at 7 bases. CDR3 length: 16 amino acids. The V segment lost 0 bases and the J segment 2 bases; nucleotides outside the gene matches: 7. The germline V gene has CDR1 MNHEY and CDR2 SVGAGI. The CDR3 bases are TGTGCCAGCAGTTACTCTAGTGGCGGGGGACCCTACGAGCAGTACTTC. It translates to CASSYSSGGGPYEQYF.

The chain is built from TRBV6-1 and TRBJ1-1; possibly TRBD1 for D (6 bases). V was clipped by 6 bases and J by 3 bases, with 14 bases between them. This CDR3 has 14 residues. CDR1 is MNHNS, CDR2 SASEGT, per germline. CDR3 sequence reads: CASRGAGRYTEAFF. The CDR3 coding sequence is TGTGCCAGCAGGGGGGCAGGGAGATACACTGAAGCTTTCTTT.

This sequence joins TRBV6-5 and TRBJ1-2; D is ambiguous. The CDR3 extends over 12 amino acids. The germline V and J ends were trimmed by 6 bases and 6 bases, with 11 bases remaining between them. Looked up from germline, CDR1 is MNHEY and CDR2 is SVGAGI. Here the CDR3 DNA reads TGTGCCAGCAGCCATCTCGGGGATGGCTACACCTTC. Amino acids: CASSHLGDGYTF.

With respect to this clone: Other DNA variants within this sample encode the same CDR3. The chain carries TRBV7-9 and TRBJ2-7; the D gene is possibly TRBD2 (5 bases). Germline loops: CDR1 SEHNR, CDR2 FQNEAQ (reference sequence). V lost 3 bases to trimming and J lost 3 bases, with 6 bases between them. This CDR3 spans 12 amino acids. The CDR3 region is CASSFTSYEQYF. CDR3 bases: TGTGCCAGCAGCTTCACTAGCTACGAGCAGTACTTC. The full variable domain, completed using reference TRBV7-9 and TRBJ2-7, is DTGVSQNPRHKITKRGQNVTFRCDPISEHNRLYWYRQTLGQGPEFLTYFQNEAQLEKSRLLSDRFSAERPKGSFSTLEIQRTEQGDSAMYLCASSFTSYEQYFGPGTRLTVT.